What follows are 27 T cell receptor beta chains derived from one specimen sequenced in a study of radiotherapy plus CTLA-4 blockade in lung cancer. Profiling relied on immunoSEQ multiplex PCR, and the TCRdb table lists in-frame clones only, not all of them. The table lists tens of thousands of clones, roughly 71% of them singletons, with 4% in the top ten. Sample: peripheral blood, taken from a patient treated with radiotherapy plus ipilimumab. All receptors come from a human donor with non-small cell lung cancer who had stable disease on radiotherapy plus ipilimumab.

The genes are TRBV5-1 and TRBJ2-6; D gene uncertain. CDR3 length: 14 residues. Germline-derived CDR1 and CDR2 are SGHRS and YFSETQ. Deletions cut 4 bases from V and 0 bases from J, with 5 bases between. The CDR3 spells CASSPSSGANVLTF. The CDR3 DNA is TGCGCCAGCAGCCCTAGCTCTGGGGCCAACGTCCTGACTTTC.

The CDR3 region is CASSTRQVETQYF. The CDR3 DNA is TGTGCCAGCAGTACCAGACAGGTTGAGACCCAGTACTTC. V is TRBV6-6 and J is TRBJ2-5, with a tentative D call TRBD1 (6 bases). V lost 5 bases and J lost 5, with 12 bases in between. The CDR3 is 13 residues long. Germline loops: CDR1 MNHNY, CDR2 SVGAGI (reference sequence).

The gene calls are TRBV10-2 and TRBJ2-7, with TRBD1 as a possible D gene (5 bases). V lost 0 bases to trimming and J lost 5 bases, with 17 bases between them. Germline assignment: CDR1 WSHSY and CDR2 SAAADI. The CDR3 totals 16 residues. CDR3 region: CASSESLRVGLDEQYF. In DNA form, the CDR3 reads TGCGCCAGCAGTGAGTCTCTCAGGGTGGGGTTAGACGAGCAGTACTTC.

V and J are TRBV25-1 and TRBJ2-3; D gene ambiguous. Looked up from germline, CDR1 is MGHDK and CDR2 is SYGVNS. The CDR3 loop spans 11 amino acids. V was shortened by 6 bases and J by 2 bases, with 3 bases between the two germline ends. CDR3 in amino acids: CASSPTDTQYF. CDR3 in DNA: TGTGCCAGCAGCCCCACAGATACGCAGTATTTT.

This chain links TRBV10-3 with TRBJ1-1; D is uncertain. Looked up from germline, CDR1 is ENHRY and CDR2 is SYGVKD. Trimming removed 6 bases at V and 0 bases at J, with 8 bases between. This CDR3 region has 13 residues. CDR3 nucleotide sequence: TGTGCCATCAGGGGCAGCTTGAACACTGAAGCTTTCTTT. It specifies CAIRGSLNTEAFF.

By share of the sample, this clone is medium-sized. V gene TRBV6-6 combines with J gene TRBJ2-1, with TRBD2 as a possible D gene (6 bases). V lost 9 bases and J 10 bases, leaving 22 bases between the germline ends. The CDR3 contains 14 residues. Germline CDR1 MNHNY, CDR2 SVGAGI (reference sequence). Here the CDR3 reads CASETRGRPPEQFF. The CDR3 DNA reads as TGTGCCAGTGAAACACGAGGGAGGCCACCGGAGCAGTTCTTC.

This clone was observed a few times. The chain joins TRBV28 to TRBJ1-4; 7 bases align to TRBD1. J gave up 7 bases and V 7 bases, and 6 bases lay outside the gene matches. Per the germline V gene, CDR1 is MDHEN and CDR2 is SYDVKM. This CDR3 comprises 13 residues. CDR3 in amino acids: CASKGGAGEKLFF. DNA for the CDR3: TGTGCCAGCAAAGGGGGCGCGGGTGAAAAACTGTTTTTT.

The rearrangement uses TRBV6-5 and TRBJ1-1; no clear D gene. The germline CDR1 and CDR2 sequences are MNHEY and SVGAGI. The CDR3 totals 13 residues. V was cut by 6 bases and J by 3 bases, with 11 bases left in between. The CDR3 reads CASRVYRDTEAFF. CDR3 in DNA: TGTGCCAGCAGAGTTTACAGAGACACTGAAGCTTTCTTT.

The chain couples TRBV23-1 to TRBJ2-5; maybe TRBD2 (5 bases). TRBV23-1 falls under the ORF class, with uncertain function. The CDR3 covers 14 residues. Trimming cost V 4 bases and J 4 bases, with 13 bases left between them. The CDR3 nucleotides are TGCGCCAGCAGTCGGACTCCCCGTAGAGAGACCCAGTACTTC. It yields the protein CASSRTPRRETQYF.

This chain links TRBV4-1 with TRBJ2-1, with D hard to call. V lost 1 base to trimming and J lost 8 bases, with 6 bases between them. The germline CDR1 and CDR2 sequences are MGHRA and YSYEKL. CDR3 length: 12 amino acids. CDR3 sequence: CASSQVLDEQFF. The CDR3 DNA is TGCGCCAGCAGCCAAGTTTTGGATGAGCAGTTCTTC.

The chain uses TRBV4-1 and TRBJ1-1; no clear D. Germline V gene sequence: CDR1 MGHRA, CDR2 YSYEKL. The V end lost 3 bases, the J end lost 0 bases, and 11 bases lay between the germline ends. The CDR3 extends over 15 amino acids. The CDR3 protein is CASSHLLDLNTEAFF. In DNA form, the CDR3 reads TGCGCCAGCAGCCATCTCCTCGACTTGAACACTGAAGCTTTCTTT.

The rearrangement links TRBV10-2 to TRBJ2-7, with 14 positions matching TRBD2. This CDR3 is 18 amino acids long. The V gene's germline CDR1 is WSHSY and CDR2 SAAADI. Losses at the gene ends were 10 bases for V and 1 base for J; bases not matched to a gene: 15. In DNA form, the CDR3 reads TGCGCCACCGAAACGGGACTAGCGGGAGTTCGGCCGTCCTACGAGCAGTACTTC. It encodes CATETGLAGVRPSYEQYF.

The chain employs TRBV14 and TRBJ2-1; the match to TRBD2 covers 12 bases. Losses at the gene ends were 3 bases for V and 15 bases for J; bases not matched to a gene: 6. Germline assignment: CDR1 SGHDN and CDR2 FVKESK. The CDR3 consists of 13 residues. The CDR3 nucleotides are TGTGCCAGCAGCCAGGGACTAGCGGGTCGGATGTTCTTC. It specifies CASSQGLAGRMFF.

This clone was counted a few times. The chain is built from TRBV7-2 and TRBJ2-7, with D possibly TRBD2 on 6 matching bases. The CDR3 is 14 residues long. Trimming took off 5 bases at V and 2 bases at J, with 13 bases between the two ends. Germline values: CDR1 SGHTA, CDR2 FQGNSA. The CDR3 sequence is CASSPRDLAYEQYF. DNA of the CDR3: TGTGCCAGCAGCCCCCGGGACTTGGCCTACGAGCAGTACTTC.

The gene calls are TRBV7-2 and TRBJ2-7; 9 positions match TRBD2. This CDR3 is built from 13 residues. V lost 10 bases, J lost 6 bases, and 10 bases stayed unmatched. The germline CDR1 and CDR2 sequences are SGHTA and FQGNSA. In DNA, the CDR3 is TGTGCCACCGGAAAGGGACTAGCCGGCGAGCAGTACTTC. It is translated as CATGKGLAGEQYF.

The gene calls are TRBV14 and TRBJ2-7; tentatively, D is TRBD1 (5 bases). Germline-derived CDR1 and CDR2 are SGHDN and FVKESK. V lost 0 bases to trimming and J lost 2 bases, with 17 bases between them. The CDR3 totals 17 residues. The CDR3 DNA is TGTGCCAGCAGCCAAGATACACCTCTCAGGGATCCCTACGAGCAGTACTTC. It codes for CASSQDTPLRDPYEQYF.

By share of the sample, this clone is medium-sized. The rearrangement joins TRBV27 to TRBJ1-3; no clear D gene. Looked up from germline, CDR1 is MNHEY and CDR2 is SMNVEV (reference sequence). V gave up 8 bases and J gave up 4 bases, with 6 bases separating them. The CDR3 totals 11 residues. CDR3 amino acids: CASETGNTIYF. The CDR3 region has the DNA TGTGCCAGCGAGACCGGAAACACCATATATTTT.

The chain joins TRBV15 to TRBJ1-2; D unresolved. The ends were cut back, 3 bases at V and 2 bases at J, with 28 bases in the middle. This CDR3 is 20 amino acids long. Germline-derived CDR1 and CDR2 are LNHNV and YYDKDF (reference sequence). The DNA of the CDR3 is TGTGCCACCAGCAGCCCTCCGACGGCCCTCGTCGCTTCCACAAACTATGGCTACACCTTC. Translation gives CATSSPPTALVASTNYGYTF.

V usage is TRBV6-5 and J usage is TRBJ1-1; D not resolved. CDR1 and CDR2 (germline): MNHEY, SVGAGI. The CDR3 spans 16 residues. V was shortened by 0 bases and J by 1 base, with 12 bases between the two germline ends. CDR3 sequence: CASSYSMFAKNTEAFF. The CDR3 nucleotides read TGTGCCAGCAGTTACTCGATGTTCGCCAAGAACACTGAAGCTTTCTTT.

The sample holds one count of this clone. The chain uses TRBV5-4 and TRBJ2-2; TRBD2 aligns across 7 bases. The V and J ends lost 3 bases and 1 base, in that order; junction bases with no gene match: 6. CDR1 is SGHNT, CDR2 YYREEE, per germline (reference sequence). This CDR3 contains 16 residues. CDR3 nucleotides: TGTGCCAGCAGCTGGGGCGGCGGGAGGAACACCGGGGAGCTGTTTTTT. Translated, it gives CASSWGGGRNTGELFF.

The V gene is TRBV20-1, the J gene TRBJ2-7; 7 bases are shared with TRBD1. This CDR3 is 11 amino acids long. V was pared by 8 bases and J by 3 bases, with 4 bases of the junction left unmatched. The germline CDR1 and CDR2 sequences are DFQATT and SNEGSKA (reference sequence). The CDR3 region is CSMTGIYEQYF. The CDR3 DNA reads TGCAGTATGACAGGGATCTACGAGCAGTACTTC.

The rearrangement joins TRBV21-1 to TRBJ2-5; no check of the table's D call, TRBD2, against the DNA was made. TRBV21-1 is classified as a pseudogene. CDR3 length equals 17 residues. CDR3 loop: CASSKAQRAGVGETQYF. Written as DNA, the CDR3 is TGTGCCAGCAGCAAAGCGCAGAGAGCGGGAGTTGGGGAGACCCAGTACTTC.

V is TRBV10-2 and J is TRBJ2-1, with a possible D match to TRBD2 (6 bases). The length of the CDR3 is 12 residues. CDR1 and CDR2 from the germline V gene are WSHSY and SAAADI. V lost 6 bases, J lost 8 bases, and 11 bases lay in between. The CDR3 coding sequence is TGCGCCAGCAGGCGGACGGGGGATGAGCAGTTCTTC. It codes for CASRRTGDEQFF.

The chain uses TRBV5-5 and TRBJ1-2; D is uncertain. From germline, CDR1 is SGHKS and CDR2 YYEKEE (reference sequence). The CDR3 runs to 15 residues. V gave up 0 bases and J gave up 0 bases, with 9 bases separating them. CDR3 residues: CASSLASAANYGYTF. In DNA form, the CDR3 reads TGTGCCAGCAGCTTGGCGTCCGCCGCTAACTATGGCTACACCTTC.

The DNA of the CDR3 is TGCGCCAGCAGCGTTGGACTAGCGGGAGTGGAAGAGACCCAGTACTTC. This sequence encodes CASSVGLAGVEETQYF. The genes are TRBV5-1 and TRBJ2-5, with 13 bases that match TRBD2. This CDR3 has 16 amino acids. Looked up from germline, CDR1 is SGHRS and CDR2 is YFSETQ. With 4 bases clipped from V and 3 bases from J, the junction kept 6 bases outside the gene matches.

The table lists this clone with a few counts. CDR3 sequence (DNA): TGCGCCAGCAGCCAAGTGGACATGGGATTCACAGATACGCAGTATTTT. Its protein product is CASSQVDMGFTDTQYF. This rearrangement joins TRBV4-3 to TRBJ2-3; perhaps TRBD1 as D (5 bases). V was clipped by 1 base and J by 2 bases, with 13 bases between them. The CDR3 has 16 amino acids. The germline V gene encodes CDR1 LGHNA and CDR2 YSLEER.

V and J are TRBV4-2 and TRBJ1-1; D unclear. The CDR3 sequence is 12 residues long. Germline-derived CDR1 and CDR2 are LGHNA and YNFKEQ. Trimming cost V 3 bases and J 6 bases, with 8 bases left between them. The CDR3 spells CASSQGSPEAFF. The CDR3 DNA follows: TGTGCCAGCAGCCAGGGCTCGCCTGAAGCTTTCTTT.